This TCR beta chain was observed in a study of blood T cell repertoires in COVID-19. Study-wide background: Whether acute or convalescent, the COVID-19 samples came from the United States, Italy and Spain. T cells, B-cell-depleted T cells, or PBMCs provided the cDNA or gDNA that served as material.

This clone was observed once. Sequencing was performed with immunoSEQ multiplex PCR; in TCRdb, only in-frame clones are kept and a portion is missing. The sample shows about 250,000 clones, around 88% of them seen only once. The CDR3 is 12 amino acids. V lost 5 bases to trimming and J lost 8 bases; unmatched junction nucleotides: 4. This clonotype originated in a woman older than 75 with COVID-19, enrolled during active disease. The chain recombines TRBV12-3 or TRBV12-4 with TRBJ1-2; 8 bases match TRBD1. The sample comprised peripheral blood. In nucleotides, the CDR3 is TGTGCCAGCAGTCAGGGGGCTCGGGGCTACACCTTC. It translates to CASSQGARGYTF.